This TCR beta chain was profiled in a study of blood T cell repertoires in COVID-19. The overall study: The United States, Italy and Spain supplied acute and convalescent COVID-19 samples. Sources were T cells, B-cell-depleted T cells, or PBMCs; the material itself was cDNA or gDNA.

In the study's own analysis: Reference gene primer amplification gave nucleated cell count estimates. Method: immunoSEQ multiplex PCR; TCRdb's copy keeps in-frame clones and lacks some. The DNA was the basis for D and trimming; V, J and clone size are from that table. The sample holds about 97,000 clones; 87% are singletons and the top ten take approximately 15%. V shed 0 bases, J shed 6 bases, and the junction held 2 bases outside the gene matches. Germline V gene sequence: CDR1 SGHRS, CDR2 YFSETQ. CDR3 length equals 15 residues. This sequence was found in a human donor in a cohort sampled during active COVID-19. Sequenced input: peripheral blood. The J gene is TRBJ2-1, the V gene TRBV5-1, with 11 bases aligning to TRBD1. The CDR3 spells CASSLGGQGANEQFF. CDR3 nucleotides: TGCGCCAGCAGCTTGGGTGGACAGGGGGCCAATGAGCAGTTCTTC.